The rows below give T cell receptor beta chains drawn from one sample of a study of shared clonotypes between healthy human individuals. Clones were read by immunoSEQ multiplex PCR, and TCRdb kept only the in-frame ones, dropping some. Among about 2 million clones listed, roughly 94% were seen once. Material for sequencing was naive CD8+ T cells sorted from blood. Source of these receptors: a man aged 18 to 30 in good health. Each CDR3 is given without its conserved first and last residue.

>TRBJ2-7|TRBV5-6
ASSLTDWTGDYEQY
>TRBJ2-7|TRBV28
ASSPFRGYEQY
>TRBJ2-5|TRBV7-9
ASSSPSGKWETQY
>TRBJ2-7|TRBV11-2
ASSPRTGGYEQY
>TRBJ2-7|TRBV6-5
ASSPQGGDEQY
>TRBJ1-3|TRBV5-1
ASPEGASGNTIY
>TRBJ1-1|TRBV15
ATSRWGNTEAF
>TRBJ2-5|TRBV14
ASSPRDRVGETQY
>TRBJ2-3|TRBV28
ASSWLAGDSSTDTQY
>TRBJ1-2|TRBV7-9
ASSSPQANDYGYT
>TRBJ2-7|TRBV5-4
ASGRGLAENEQY
>TRBJ2-7|TRBV5-4
ASSFWGGPYEQY
>TRBJ1-2|TRBV2
ASSEGQGFDYGYT